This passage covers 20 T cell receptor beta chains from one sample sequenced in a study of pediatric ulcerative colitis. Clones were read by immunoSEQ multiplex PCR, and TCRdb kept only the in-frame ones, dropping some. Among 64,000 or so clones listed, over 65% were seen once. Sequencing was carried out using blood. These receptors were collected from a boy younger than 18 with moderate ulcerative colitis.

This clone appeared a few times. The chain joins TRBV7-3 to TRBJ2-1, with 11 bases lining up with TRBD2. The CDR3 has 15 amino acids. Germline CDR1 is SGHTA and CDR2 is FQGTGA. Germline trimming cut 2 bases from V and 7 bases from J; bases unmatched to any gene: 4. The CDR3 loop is CASSLLASGRNEQFF. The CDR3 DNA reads TGTGCCAGCAGCTTATTGGCTAGCGGGAGGAATGAGCAGTTCTTC.

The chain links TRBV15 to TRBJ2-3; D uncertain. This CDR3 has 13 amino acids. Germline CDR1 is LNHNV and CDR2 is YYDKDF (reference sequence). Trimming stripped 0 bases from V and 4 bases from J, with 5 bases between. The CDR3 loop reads CATSRDRPDTQYF. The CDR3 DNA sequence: TGTGCCACCAGCAGAGATCGGCCAGATACGCAGTATTTT.

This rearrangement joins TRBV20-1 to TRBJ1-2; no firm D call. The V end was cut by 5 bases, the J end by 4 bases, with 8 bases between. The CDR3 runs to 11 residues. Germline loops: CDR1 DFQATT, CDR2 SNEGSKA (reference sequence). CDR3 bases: TGCAGTGCTCCCGAAGGCTATGGCTACACCTTC. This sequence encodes CSAPEGYGYTF.

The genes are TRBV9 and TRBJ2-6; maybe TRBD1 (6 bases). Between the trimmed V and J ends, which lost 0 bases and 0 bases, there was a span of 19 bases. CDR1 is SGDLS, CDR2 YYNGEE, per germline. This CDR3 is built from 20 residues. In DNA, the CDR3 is TGTGCCAGCAGCGTAGGTCCTGGGGGCAGGGGTTCCTCTGGGGCCAACGTCCTGACTTTC. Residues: CASSVGPGGRGSSGANVLTF.

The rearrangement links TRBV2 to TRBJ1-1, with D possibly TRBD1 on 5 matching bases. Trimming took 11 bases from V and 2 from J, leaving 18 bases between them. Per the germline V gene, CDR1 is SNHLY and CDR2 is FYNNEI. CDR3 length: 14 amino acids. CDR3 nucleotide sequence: TGTGCCCTCCAAAGGGACGCGGTTAACACTGAAGCTTTCTTT. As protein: CALQRDAVNTEAFF.

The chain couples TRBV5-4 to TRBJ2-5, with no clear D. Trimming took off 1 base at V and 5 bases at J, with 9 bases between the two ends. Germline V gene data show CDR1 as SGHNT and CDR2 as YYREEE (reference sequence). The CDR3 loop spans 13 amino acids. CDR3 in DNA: TGTGCCAGCAGCTTGCGATCAGTGGAGACCCAGTACTTC. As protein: CASSLRSVETQYF. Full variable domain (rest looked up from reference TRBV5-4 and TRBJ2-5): ETGVTQSPTHLIKTRGQQVTLRCSSQSGHNTVSWYQQALGQGPQFIFQYYREEENGRGNFPPRFSGLQFPNYSSELNVNALELDDSALYLCASSLRSVETQYFGPGTRLLVL.

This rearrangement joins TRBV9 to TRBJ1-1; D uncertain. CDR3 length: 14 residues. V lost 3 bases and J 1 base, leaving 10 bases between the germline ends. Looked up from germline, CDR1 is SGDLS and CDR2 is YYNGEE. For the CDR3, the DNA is TGTGCCAGCAGCGCCAGACGTGCGAACACTGAAGCTTTCTTT. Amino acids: CASSARRANTEAFF.

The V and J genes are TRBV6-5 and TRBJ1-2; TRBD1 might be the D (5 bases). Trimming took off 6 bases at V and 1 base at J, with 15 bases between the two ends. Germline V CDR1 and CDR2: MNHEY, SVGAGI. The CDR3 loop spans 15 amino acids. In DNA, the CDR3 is TGTGCCAGCAGAACTACAGCGGGGGTTAACTATGGCTACACCTTC. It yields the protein CASRTTAGVNYGYTF.

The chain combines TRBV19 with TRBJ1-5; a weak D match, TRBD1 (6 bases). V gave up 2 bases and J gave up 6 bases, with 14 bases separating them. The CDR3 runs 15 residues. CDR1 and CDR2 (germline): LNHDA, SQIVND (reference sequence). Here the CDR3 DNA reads TGTGCCAGTAGTATATCGCAGGGGCAAGGTCAGCCCCAGCATTTT. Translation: CASSISQGQGQPQHF.

CDR3 residues: CASSDLITNTGELFF. DNA for the CDR3: TGTGCCAGCAGTGATTTAATCACCAACACCGGGGAGCTGTTTTTT. The chain employs TRBV25-1 and TRBJ2-2; D is uncertain. Deletions cut 3 bases from V and 2 bases from J, with 10 bases between. The CDR3 is 15 amino acids. Germline CDR1 reads MGHDK; CDR2 reads SYGVNS.

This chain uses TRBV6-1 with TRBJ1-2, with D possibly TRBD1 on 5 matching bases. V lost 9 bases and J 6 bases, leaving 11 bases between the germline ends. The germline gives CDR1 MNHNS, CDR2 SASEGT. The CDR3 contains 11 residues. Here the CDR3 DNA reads TGTGCCAGAAGCGGGGGGGATGGCTACACCTTC. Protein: CARSGGDGYTF.

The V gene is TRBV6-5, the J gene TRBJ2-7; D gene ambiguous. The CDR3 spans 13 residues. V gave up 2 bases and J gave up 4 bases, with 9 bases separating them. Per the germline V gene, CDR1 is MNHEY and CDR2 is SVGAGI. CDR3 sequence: CASSYNGEYEQYF. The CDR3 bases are TGTGCCAGCAGTTACAACGGAGAGTACGAGCAGTACTTC.

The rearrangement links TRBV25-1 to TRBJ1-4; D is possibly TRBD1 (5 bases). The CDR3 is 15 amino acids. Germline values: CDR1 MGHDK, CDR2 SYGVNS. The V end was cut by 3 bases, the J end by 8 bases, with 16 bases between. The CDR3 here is CASSDFRDPGEKLFF. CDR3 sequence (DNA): TGTGCCAGCAGTGATTTTAGGGATCCAGGGGAAAAACTGTTTTTT.

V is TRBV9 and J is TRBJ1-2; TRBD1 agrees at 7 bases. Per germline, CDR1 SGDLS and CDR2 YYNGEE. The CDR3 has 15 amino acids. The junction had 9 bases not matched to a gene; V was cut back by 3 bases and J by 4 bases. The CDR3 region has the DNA TGTGCCAGCAGCGGAATTACAGGGGTATCCTATGGCTACACCTTC. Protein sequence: CASSGITGVSYGYTF.

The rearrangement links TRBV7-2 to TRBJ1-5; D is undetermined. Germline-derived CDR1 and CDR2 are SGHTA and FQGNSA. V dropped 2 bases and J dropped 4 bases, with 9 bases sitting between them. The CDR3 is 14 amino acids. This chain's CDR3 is CASSLFRENQPQHF. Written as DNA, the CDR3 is TGTGCCAGCAGCTTATTTCGGGAGAATCAGCCCCAGCATTTT.

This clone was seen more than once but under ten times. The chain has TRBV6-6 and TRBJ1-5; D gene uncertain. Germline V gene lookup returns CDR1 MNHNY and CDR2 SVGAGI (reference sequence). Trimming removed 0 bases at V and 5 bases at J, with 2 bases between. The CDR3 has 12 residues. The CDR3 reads CASSYSDQPQHF. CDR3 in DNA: TGTGCCAGCAGTTACTCGGATCAGCCCCAGCATTTT.

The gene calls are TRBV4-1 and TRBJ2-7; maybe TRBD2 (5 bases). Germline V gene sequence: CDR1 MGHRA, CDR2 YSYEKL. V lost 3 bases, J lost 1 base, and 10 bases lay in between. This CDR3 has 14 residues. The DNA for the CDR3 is TGCGCCAGCAGCCATCCTGGGGAGTCCTACGAGCAGTACTTC. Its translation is CASSHPGESYEQYF.

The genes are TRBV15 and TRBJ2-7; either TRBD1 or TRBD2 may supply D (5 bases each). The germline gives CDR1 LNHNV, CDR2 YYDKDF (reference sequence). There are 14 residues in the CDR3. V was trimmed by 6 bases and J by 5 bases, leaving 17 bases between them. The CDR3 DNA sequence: TGTGCCACCAGGAGGCAGGGAGATTTCGACGAGCAGTACTTC. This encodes CATRRQGDFDEQYF.

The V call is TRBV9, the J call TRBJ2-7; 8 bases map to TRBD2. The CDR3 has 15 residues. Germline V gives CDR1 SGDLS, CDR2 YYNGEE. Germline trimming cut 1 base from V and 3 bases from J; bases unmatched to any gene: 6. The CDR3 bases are TGTGCCAGCAGCGTAAATAGCGGGAACTTCTACGAGCAGTACTTC. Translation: CASSVNSGNFYEQYF.

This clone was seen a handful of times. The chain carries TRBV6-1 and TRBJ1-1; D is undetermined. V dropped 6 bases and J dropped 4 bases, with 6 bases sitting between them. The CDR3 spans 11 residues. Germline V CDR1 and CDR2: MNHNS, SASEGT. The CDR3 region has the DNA TGTGCCAGCAGGGTGGGCACTGAAGCTTTCTTT. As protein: CASRVGTEAFF.